The 23 T cell receptor beta chains reported below all come from one sample, sequenced in a study of glioma-infiltrating T cells. The iRepertoire nested amplicon-rescue multiplex PCR amplified TCR alpha and beta CDR3s from RNA. TCRdb passed the multiplex PCR reads through MiXCR, listing each CDR3 protein once. The data contain about 410,000 distinct CDR3 sequences, 41% of them singletons. Specimen: glioma tissue, nonneoplastic brain tissue, or PBMCs (not recorded which). Receptors were obtained from a human donor with low-grade glioma or glioblastoma, undergoing nonglioma brain surgery, or in good health (not recorded which).

This clonotype occurred many times. V gene TRBV24-1 combines with J gene TRBJ2-1, with D hard to call. The germline V gene encodes CDR1 KGHDR and CDR2 SFDVKD. The ends were cut back, 3 bases at V and 5 bases at J, with 10 bases in the middle. The CDR3 is made up of 14 amino acids. As DNA, the CDR3 is TGTGCCACCAGTGATCCCCCTCGACACAATGAGCAGTTCTTC. It encodes CATSDPPRHNEQFF.

Of note for this clonotype: The CDR3 does not end in the conserved phenylalanine or tryptophan, so this is likely a read error. V is TRBV6-2 or TRBV6-3 and J is TRBJ2-7; D unclear. The CDR3 length is 11 residues. V gave up 5 bases and J gave up 10 bases, with 12 bases separating them. Looked up from germline, CDR1 is MNHEY and CDR2 is SVGEGT. CDR3 protein: CASSPTDIQYL. CDR3 DNA: TGTGCCAGCAGTCCCACCGACATACAGTACCTC.

The V gene is TRBV7-9, the J gene TRBJ2-1; 7 bases fit TRBD1. Unmatched junction bases numbered 3, after V lost 3 bases and J lost 10 bases. The germline V gene has CDR1 SEHNR and CDR2 FQNEAQ (reference sequence). This CDR3 is built from 12 residues. CDR3 in DNA: TGTGCCAGCAGCTTTGACAGGGTAGAGCAGTTCTTC. Amino acid sequence: CASSFDRVEQFF.

In this sample, this clonotype turned up once. The chain has TRBV20-1 and TRBJ2-2; 9 bases fit TRBD1. Germline V gene sequence: CDR1 DFQATT, CDR2 SNEGSKA (reference sequence). CDR3 size: 15 residues. CDR3 amino acids: CSAPGTGPNTGELFF. The DNA of the CDR3 is TGCAGCGCACCCGGGACAGGGCCGAACACCGGGGAGCTGTTTTTT.

This clonotype was detected only a few times. One base away lies a much larger clone, so this may be a sequencing read error. This chain joins TRBV4-2 and TRBJ2-3; unclear D gene. Per the germline V gene, CDR1 is LGHNA and CDR2 is YNFKEQ. The CDR3 extends over 14 amino acids. The DNA of the CDR3 is TGTGCCAGCAGCCAAGTGGCGACTGGGGATACGCGGTATTTT. It encodes CASSQVATGDTRYF.

Of note for this clonotype: A much more abundant neighbour one base away suggests this may be a read error. Written as DNA, the CDR3 is TGTGCCAGCAGTTACTCCCCCGAGACAGGCGGGTACGAGCAGTACTTC. Protein product: CASSYSPETGGYEQYF. The V gene is TRBV6-6, the J gene TRBJ2-7, with D maybe TRBD1 (6 bases). Germline CDR1 is MNHNY and CDR2 is SVGAGI (reference sequence). The CDR3 runs to 16 residues. The V gene lost 0 bases and the J gene lost 4 bases, with 16 bases spanning the gap.

This clonotype was detected a few times. The V gene is TRBV4-2, the J gene TRBJ2-6; no clear D. Trimming took off 4 bases at V and 2 bases at J, with 9 bases between the two ends. The length of the CDR3 is 15 residues. Germline-derived CDR1 and CDR2 are LGHNA and YNFKEQ. The CDR3 bases are TGTGCCAGCAGCCCTCCTGACGCTGGGGCCAACGTCCTGACTTTC. Translation gives CASSPPDAGANVLTF.

A few counts support this clonotype. V is TRBV11-2 and J is TRBJ2-1; 16 nucleotides agree with TRBD2. V was pared by 1 base and J by 6 bases, with 6 bases of the junction left unmatched. Germline CDR1 reads SGHAT; CDR2 reads FQNNGV. The CDR3 length is 18 residues. This CDR3 is CASSLAFGTSGRANEQFF. The CDR3 region has the DNA TGTGCCAGCAGCTTAGCCTTCGGGACTAGCGGGAGGGCCAATGAGCAGTTCTTC.

The V gene is TRBV7-9, the J gene TRBJ2-1, with D hard to call. The V gene's germline CDR1 is SEHNR and CDR2 FQNEAQ (reference sequence). The CDR3 sequence is 16 residues long. Trimming took 3 bases from V and 6 from J, leaving 18 bases between them. CDR3 DNA sequence: TGTGCCAGCAGCTTCCCCCACAGTCTTACATTCAATGAGCAGTTCTTC. This encodes CASSFPHSLTFNEQFF.

The chain combines TRBV6-1 with TRBJ2-1; 9 bases map to TRBD1. The CDR3 has 14 amino acids. In germline, CDR1 is MNHNS, CDR2 SASEGT. V trimming: 5 bases; J trimming: 14 bases; junction bases outside the gene matches: 13. Here the CDR3 reads CASSPRTGTGPKFF. The CDR3 nucleotides read TGTGCCAGCAGTCCGCGAACCGGGACAGGGCCAAAGTTCTTC.

This clonotype was detected only once. The CDR3 nucleotides are TGTGCCACCAGCAATTACAGGGGCCTCCCAGATACGCAGTATTTT. This gives the protein CATSNYRGLPDTQYF. The rearrangement joins TRBV15 to TRBJ2-3; 7 bases match TRBD1. The CDR3 totals 15 residues. The trim removed 4 bases at V and 4 bases at J, leaving 8 bases unmatched. Germline-derived CDR1 and CDR2 are LNHNV and YYDKDF (reference sequence).

This rearrangement joins TRBV29-1 to TRBJ2-5, with D possibly being TRBD1 or TRBD2 (5 bases each). The tail of the sequence fits TRBJ2-1 better, so the J call may be wrong. The CDR3 runs to 13 residues. Germline values: CDR1 SQVTM, CDR2 ANQGSEA. For the CDR3, the DNA is TGCAGCGTTGTCGGGACCTCAGTCGGTGAGCAGTTCTTC. Translated, it gives CSVVGTSVGEQFF.

This clonotype turned up a few times. A junction end diverges from the germline sequence, so it may reflect a read error. The CDR3 nucleotides are TGTGTCAGCCATCCTGGGAGACTAGCGGCCGGGGAGCTGTTTTTT. Encoded protein: CVSHPGRLAAGELFF. The chain couples TRBV6-1 to TRBJ2-2; 9 bases map to TRBD2. CDR3 length: 15 amino acids. Germline CDR1 reads MNHNS; CDR2 reads SASEGT.

At least ten counts were recorded for this clonotype. V and J are TRBV15 and TRBJ2-3, with TRBD1 identical over 10 bases. The CDR3 length is 17 residues. With V trimmed by 6 bases and J by 2 bases, 11 bases remained unmatched. Germline V lookup: CDR1 LNHNV, CDR2 YYDKDF (reference sequence). The CDR3 loop reads CATRQPPGQGSTDTQYF. CDR3 DNA sequence: TGTGCCACCAGGCAGCCCCCGGGACAGGGGTCCACAGATACGCAGTATTTT.

This clonotype was detected a few times. The chain has TRBV7-2 and TRBJ2-3, with 12 bases fitting TRBD2. CDR3 length: 16 amino acids. Germline V gene lookup returns CDR1 SGHTA and CDR2 FQGNSA. The V gene end was trimmed by 5 bases and the J gene end by 4 bases; junction bases not matched to a gene: 7. CDR3 nucleotides: TGTGCCAGCAGCCACCCCCTAGCGGGAGGGCCAGATACGCAGTATTTT. Its translation is CASSHPLAGGPDTQYF.

To note about this clonotype: A read error may account for a junction end that differs from germline. The gene calls are TRBV7-9 and TRBJ2-7; TRBD1 aligns across 9 bases. The CDR3 length is 15 residues. Germline V CDR1 and CDR2: SEHNR, FQNEAQ (reference sequence). The CDR3 sequence: CASSPRGQGRLERYF. The CDR3 DNA reads TGTGCCAGCAGCCCCAGGGGACAGGGCCGTCTGGAGCGGTACTTC.

On this clonotype itself: Relative to the germline gene, one junction end is altered; a read error may explain this. This sequence joins TRBV24-1 and TRBJ2-5; maybe TRBD1 (5 bases). The CDR3 consists of 15 residues. Germline V lookup: CDR1 KGHDR, CDR2 SFDVKD. In nucleotides, the CDR3 is TGTGCCACCAGTGATTTTGGGCAGGGAAAGGAGACCAAGTACTTC. As protein: CATSDFGQGKETKYF.

This chain links TRBV10-3 with TRBJ2-3, with D perhaps TRBD2 (5 bases). This CDR3 is 11 amino acids long. Trimming removed 5 bases from V and 9 bases from J, with 9 bases in between. Germline V gene data show CDR1 as ENHRY and CDR2 as SYGVKD. The CDR3 DNA follows: TGTGCCATCAGTCCTGAGGGAACGCAGTATTTT. The encoded protein is CAISPEGTQYF.

Remarks on this clonotype: This could be a read error, since a much larger clone is one nucleotide away. V usage is TRBV6-6 and J usage is TRBJ2-4; no clear D. The CDR3 length is 13 residues. Germline-derived CDR1 and CDR2 are MNHNY and SVGAGI (reference sequence). The chain's CDR3 is CASSLGPENILYF. DNA for the CDR3: TGTGCCAGCAGCCTCGGTCCCGAGAACATTCTGTACTTC.

Concerning this clonotype: This sequence may be a read error, since a much larger clone differs from it by one base. The chain couples TRBV28 to TRBJ1-5; perhaps TRBD1 as D (5 bases). The CDR3 extends over 16 amino acids. Germline loops: CDR1 MDHEN, CDR2 SYDVKM. The CDR3 DNA sequence: TGTGCCAGCAGTTTAGGTGGGGCAGGTGGCAATGAGCCCCAGCATTTT. Amino acid sequence: CASSLGGAGGNEPQHF.

The chain has TRBV4-3 and TRBJ1-4; D may be TRBD1 (6 bases). The CDR3 runs to 14 residues. The germline V gene encodes CDR1 LGHNA and CDR2 YSLEER. The V end lost 3 bases, the J end lost 3 bases, and 8 bases lay between the germline ends. CDR3 nucleotides: TGCGCCAGCAGCCAGCAGGGGCCTAATGAAAAACTGTTTTTT. It encodes CASSQQGPNEKLFF.

A remark on this clonotype: A single base separates this from a much larger clone, so it may be a read error. The V gene is TRBV28, the J gene TRBJ2-1, with 8 bases fitting TRBD2. The CDR3 extends over 15 amino acids. Germline V CDR1 and CDR2: MDHEN, SYDVKM. Losses at the gene ends were 8 bases for V and 4 bases for J; bases not matched to a gene: 10. The CDR3 here is CASRYLREVYNEQFF. In nucleotides, the CDR3 is TGTGCCAGCCGTTACCTGCGGGAGGTTTACAATGAGCAGTTCTTC.

V gene TRBV9 combines with J gene TRBJ2-7; D is possibly TRBD1 (6 bases). V was clipped by 3 bases and J by 2 bases, with 12 bases between them. This CDR3 has 14 residues. Germline V lookup: CDR1 SGDLS, CDR2 YYNGEE. The CDR3 loop is CASSALPGAYEQYF. The CDR3 region has the DNA TGTGCCAGCAGCGCGCTCCCAGGGGCCTACGAGCAGTACTTC. Variable domain in full (rest from reference TRBV9 and TRBJ2-7): DSGVTQTPKHLITATGQRVTLRCSPRSGDLSVYWYQQSLDQGLQFLIQYYNGEERAKGNILERFSAQQFPDLHSELNLSSLELGDSALYFCASSALPGAYEQYFGPGTRLTVT.